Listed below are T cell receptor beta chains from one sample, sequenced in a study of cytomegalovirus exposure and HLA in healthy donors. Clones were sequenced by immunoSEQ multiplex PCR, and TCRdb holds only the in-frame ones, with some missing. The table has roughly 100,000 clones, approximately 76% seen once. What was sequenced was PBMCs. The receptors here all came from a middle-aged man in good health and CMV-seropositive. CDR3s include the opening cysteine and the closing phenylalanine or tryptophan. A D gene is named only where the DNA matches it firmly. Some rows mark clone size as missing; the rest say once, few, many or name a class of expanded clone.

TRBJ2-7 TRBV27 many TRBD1 TGTGCCAGCAGTTTACAGGGGGCTGTTTTCTACGAGCAGTACTTC CASSLQGAVFYEQYF
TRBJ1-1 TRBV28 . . TGTGCCAGCTTACCGGGGGAGAGGACTGAAGCTTTCTTT CASLPGERTEAFF
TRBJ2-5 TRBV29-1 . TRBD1 TGCAGCACGACAGGGGCCCAAGAGACCCAGTACTTC CSTTGAQETQYF
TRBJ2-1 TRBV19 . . TGTGCCAGTAGGACATTCAATGAGCAGTTCTTC CASRTFNEQFF
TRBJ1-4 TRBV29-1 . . TGCAGCGTTGCGGTAGGGGCAACTAATGAAAAACTGTTTTTT CSVAVGATNEKLFF
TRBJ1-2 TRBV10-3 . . TGTGCCATCAGTGACAGCTTAGCCGGCTACACCTTC CAISDSLAGYTF
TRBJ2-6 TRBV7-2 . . TGTGCCAGCAGCCCCGGGGGTGCTGGGGCCAACGTCCTGACTTTC CASSPGGAGANVLTF
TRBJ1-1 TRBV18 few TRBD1 TGTGCCAGCTCACCACGGTCGGGACAGGGGGCGCCGGACACTGAAGCTTTCTTT CASSPRSGQGAPDTEAFF
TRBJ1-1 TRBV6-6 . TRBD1 TGTGCCAGCAGTTACTCGACAGGGGAAGCTTTCTTT CASSYSTGEAFF
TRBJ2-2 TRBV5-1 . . TGCGCCAGCAGCTCCCGTGACTTTACCGGGGAGCTGTTTTTT CASSSRDFTGELFF
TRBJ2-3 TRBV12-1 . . TGTGCCAGCAGCCTAGCGGGAGAAGCCACAGATACGCAGTATTTT CASSLAGEATDTQYF
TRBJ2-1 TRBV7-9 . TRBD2 TGTGCCAGCAGCGGCCGGACTAGAGATGAGCAGTTCTTC CASSGRTRDEQFF
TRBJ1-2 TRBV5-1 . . TGCGCCAGCAGCTTGGGGACTGTAGCGGAGGGCTACACCTTC CASSLGTVAEGYTF
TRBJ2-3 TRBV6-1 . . TGTGCCAGCAGTGAACATATAGATCCTGGGGCCACAGATACGCAGTATTTT CASSEHIDPGATDTQYF
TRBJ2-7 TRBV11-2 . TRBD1 TGTGCCAGCAGCGCCGGACAGGGGGCGGGGTACGAGCAGTACTTC CASSAGQGAGYEQYF
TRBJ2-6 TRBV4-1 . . TGCGCCAGCAGCCACTCCTCTGGGGCCAACGTCCTGACTTTC CASSHSSGANVLTF
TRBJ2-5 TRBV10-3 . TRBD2 TGTGCCACGGGGACTAGCGAGCAAGAGACCCAGTACTTC CATGTSEQETQYF
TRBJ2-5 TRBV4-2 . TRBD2 TGTGCCAGCAGCCAAGGAGGCTGGACTAGCGGGGGCTACCAAGAGACCCAGTACTTC CASSQGGWTSGGYQETQYF
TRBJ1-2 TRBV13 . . TGTGCCAGCAGCTTAGCAGGGAACTATGGCTACACCTTC CASSLAGNYGYTF
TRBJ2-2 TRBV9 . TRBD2 TGTGCCAGCAGGACGGGGGGGTCGACCACCGGGGAGCTGTTTTTT CASRTGGSTTGELFF
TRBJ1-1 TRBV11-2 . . TGTGCCAGCAGCCCCCTTGCTGAAGCTTTCTTT CASSPLAEAFF
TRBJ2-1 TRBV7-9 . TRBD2 TGTGCCAGCAGCTTAGCCTTAGCGGGTAGCTACAATGAGCAGTTCTTC CASSLALAGSYNEQFF
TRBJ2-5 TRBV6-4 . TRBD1 TGTGCCAGCAGCAAGGAGACAGGGCCCCAAGAGACCCAGTACTTC CASSKETGPQETQYF
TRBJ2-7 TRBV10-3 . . TGTGCCATCAGTGAGTCGTCCAGAATCTACGAGCAGTACTTC CAISESSRIYEQYF
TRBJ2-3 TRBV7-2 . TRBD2 TGTGCCAGCAGCTTAGATGGGACTAGCGTCGATACGCAGTATTTT CASSLDGTSVDTQYF
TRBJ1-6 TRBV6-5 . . TGTGCCAGCAGTCCCGGATTAAACAGCGGTTCACCCCTCCACTTT CASSPGLNSGSPLHF
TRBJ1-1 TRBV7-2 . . TGTGCCAGCAGCTCCACCGGAGGGAGTGGCGCTTTCTTT CASSSTGGSGAFF
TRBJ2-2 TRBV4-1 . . TGCGCCAGCAGCCAGGGGGAGACAGGAACCACCGGGGAGCTGTTTTTT CASSQGETGTTGELFF
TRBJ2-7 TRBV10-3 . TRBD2 TGTGCCATCAGGGTTATCGGGACTAGCGGGCATGGCGAGCAGTACTTC CAIRVIGTSGHGEQYF
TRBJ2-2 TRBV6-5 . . TGCGCCAGCAGTGTAGTAGATCCGAACACCGGGGAGCTGTTTTTT CASSVVDPNTGELFF
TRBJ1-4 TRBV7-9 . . TGTGCCAGCAGCCCCGAGGCGAGGGAAAAACTGTTTTTT CASSPEAREKLFF
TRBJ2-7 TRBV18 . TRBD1 TGTGCCAGCTCACCACCGAACGGACAGGGTTACGAGCAGTACTTC CASSPPNGQGYEQYF
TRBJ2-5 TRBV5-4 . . TGTGCCAGCAGCTTGAGAGGAGAAGAGACCCAGTACTTC CASSLRGEETQYF